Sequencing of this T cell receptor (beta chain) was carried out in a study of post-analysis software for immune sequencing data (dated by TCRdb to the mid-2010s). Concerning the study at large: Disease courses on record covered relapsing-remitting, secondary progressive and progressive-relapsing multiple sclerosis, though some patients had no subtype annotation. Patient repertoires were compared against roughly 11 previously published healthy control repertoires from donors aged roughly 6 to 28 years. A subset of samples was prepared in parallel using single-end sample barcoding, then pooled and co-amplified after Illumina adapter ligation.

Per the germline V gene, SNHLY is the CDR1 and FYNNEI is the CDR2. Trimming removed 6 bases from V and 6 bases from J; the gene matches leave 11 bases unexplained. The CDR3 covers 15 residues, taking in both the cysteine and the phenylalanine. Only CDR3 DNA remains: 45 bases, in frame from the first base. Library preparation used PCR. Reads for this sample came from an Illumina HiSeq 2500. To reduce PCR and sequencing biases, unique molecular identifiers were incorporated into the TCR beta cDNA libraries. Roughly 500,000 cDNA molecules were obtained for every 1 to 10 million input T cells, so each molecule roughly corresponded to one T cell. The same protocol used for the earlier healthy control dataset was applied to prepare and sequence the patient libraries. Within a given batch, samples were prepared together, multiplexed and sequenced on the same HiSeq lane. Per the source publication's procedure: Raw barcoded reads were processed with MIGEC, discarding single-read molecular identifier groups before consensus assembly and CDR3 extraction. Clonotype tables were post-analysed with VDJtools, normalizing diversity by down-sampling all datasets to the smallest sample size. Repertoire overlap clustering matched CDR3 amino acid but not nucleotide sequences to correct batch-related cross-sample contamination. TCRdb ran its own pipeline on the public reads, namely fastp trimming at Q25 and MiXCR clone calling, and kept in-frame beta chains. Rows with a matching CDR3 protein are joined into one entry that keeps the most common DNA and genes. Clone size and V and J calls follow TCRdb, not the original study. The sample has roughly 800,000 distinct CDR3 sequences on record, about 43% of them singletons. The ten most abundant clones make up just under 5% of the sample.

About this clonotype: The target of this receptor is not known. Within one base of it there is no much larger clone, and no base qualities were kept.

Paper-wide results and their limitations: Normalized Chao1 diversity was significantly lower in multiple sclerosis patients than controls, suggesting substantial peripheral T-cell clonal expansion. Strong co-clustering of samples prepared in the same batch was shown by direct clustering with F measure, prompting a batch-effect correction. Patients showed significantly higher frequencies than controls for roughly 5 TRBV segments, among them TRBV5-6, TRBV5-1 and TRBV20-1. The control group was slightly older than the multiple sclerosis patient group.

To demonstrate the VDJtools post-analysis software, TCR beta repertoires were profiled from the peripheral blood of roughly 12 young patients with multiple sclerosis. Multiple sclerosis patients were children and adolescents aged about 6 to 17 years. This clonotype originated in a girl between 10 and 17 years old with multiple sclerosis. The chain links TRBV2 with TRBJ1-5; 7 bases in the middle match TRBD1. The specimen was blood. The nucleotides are TGTGCCAGCAGCCCCGACAGGGAGGCTACTCAGCCCCAGCATTTT. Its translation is CASSPDREATQPQHF. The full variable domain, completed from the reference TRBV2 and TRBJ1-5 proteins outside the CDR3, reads EPEVTQTPSHQVTQMGQEVILRCVPISNHLYFYWYRQILGQKVEFLVSFYNNEISEKSEIFDDQFSVERPDGSNFTLKIRSTKLEDSAMYFCASSPDREATQPQHFGDGTRLSIL.